Following are 12 T cell receptor beta chains from one sample sequenced in a study of blood T cell repertoires in COVID-19. Sequenced by immunoSEQ multiplex PCR; TCRdb stores in-frame clones only, minus some. Found here are about 120,000 clones, about nine tenths of them singletons; the top ten hold almost 30%. Material for sequencing was peripheral blood. These receptors came from a woman in her 70s with acute or convalescent COVID-19.

As to this clone: In the same sample, other DNA sequences code for this CDR3. V usage is TRBV2 and J usage is TRBJ1-1; TRBD1 aligns across 8 bases. Germline V gene data show CDR1 as SNHLY and CDR2 as FYNNEI. Trimming at V came to 6 bases and at J to 4 bases, leaving 4 bases not matched to a gene. This CDR3 contains 13 residues. This chain's CDR3 is CASSGQGSTEAFF. CDR3 nucleotide sequence: TGTGCCAGCAGCGGACAGGGAAGCACTGAAGCTTTCTTT.

V gene TRBV30 combines with J gene TRBJ2-3, with TRBD1 matching over 7 bases. CDR1 GTSNPN and CDR2 SVGIG come from the germline V gene (reference sequence). The CDR3 has 13 residues. J gave up 1 base and V 2 bases, and 0 bases lay outside the gene matches. Here the CDR3 reads CAWSQGGTDTQYF. DNA for the CDR3: TGTGCCTGGAGTCAGGGGGGCACAGATACGCAGTATTTT.

The rearrangement joins TRBV5-4 to TRBJ1-2, with a possible D match to TRBD1 (6 bases). The CDR3 is made up of 17 amino acids. Between the trimmed V and J ends, which lost 3 bases and 6 bases, there was a span of 24 bases. The germline V gene has CDR1 SGHNT and CDR2 YYREEE (reference sequence). The CDR3 loop reads CASSSGQQGVYSNGYTF. CDR3 in DNA: TGTGCCAGCAGCTCGGGACAACAGGGAGTTTATTCGAATGGCTACACCTTC.

CDR3 amino acids: CAISEAASGQGTDTQYF. In DNA, the CDR3 is TGTGCCATCAGTGAAGCAGCCTCGGGACAGGGCACAGATACGCAGTATTTT. The chain employs TRBV10-3 and TRBJ2-3, with 8 bases identical to TRBD1. CDR3 size: 17 residues. Germline values: CDR1 ENHRY, CDR2 SYGVKD. V lost 3 bases and J lost 1; bases outside the gene matches: 9.

This clone was counted once. The J gene is TRBJ1-1, the V gene TRBV24-1; D unclear. The germline V gene encodes CDR1 KGHDR and CDR2 SFDVKD. This CDR3 is 13 amino acids long. V was pared by 12 bases and J by 5 bases, with 18 bases between. The CDR3 DNA reads as TGTGCCGCTTTAAGTAGCGCGAGGACTGAAGCTTTCTTT. Encoded protein: CAALSSARTEAFF.

The chain links TRBV6-5 to TRBJ2-7; D is perhaps TRBD2 (6 bases). Germline V gene sequence: CDR1 MNHEY, CDR2 SVGAGI. The CDR3 covers 14 residues. The V and J ends lost 7 bases and 7 bases respectively, with 20 bases between them. The CDR3 sequence: CASTRLASLGEQYF. DNA of the CDR3: TGTGCCAGCACGAGGCTAGCGTCCCTGGGAGAGCAGTACTTC.

The chain is built from TRBV7-9 and TRBJ2-3; 11 bases agree with TRBD2. The germline CDR1 and CDR2 sequences are SEHNR and FQNEAQ (reference sequence). The V segment lost 1 base and the J segment 4 bases; nucleotides outside the gene matches: 1. This CDR3 is 15 amino acids long. DNA for the CDR3: TGTGCCAGCAGCTTAGTTAGCGGGGGGGCAGATACGCAGTATTTT. This translates into CASSLVSGGADTQYF. Supplemented by reference TRBV7-9 and TRBJ2-3, the full variable domain reads DTGVSQNPRHKITKRGQNVTFRCDPISEHNRLYWYRQTLGQGPEFLTYFQNEAQLEKSRLLSDRFSAERPKGSFSTLEIQRTEQGDSAMYLCASSLVSGGADTQYFGPGTRLTVL.

This clone was detected a few times. The CDR3 DNA reads TGTGCCTGGAGTGCATTGGCGAACACTGAAGCTTTCTTT. It specifies CAWSALANTEAFF. This rearrangement joins TRBV30 to TRBJ1-1; D is unclear. V shed 1 base and J shed 1 base, with 7 bases lying between them. Germline V gene sequence: CDR1 GTSNPN, CDR2 SVGIG (reference sequence). The CDR3 loop spans 13 amino acids.

V and J are TRBV5-4 and TRBJ1-2; TRBD1 aligns across 9 bases. V was clipped by 4 bases and J by 6 bases; unmatched bases: 10. This CDR3 is 15 amino acids long. In germline, CDR1 is SGHNT, CDR2 YYREEE (reference sequence). CDR3 in DNA: TGTGCCAGCAGCCCTGGCTATGGGGACAGGGATGGCTACACCTTC. Translated: CASSPGYGDRDGYTF.

The chain combines TRBV10-3 with TRBJ1-5; 8 bases fit TRBD1. With 4 bases clipped from V and 6 bases from J, the junction kept 2 bases outside the gene matches. The CDR3 runs to 13 residues. Germline values: CDR1 ENHRY, CDR2 SYGVKD. CDR3 coding DNA: TGTGCCATCAGTGTACAGGGGGGTCAGCCCCAGCATTTT. Amino acid sequence: CAISVQGGQPQHF.

This chain joins TRBV27 and TRBJ1-2; D remains unclear. The V gene's germline CDR1 is MNHEY and CDR2 SMNVEV (reference sequence). V lost 4 bases and J 5 bases, leaving 17 bases between the germline ends. This CDR3 region has 15 residues. Here the CDR3 DNA reads TGTGCCAGCAGTTCGGACCGGGAGAAGAGTTATGGCTACACCTTC. Translation: CASSSDREKSYGYTF.

The chain employs TRBV19 and TRBJ1-3; D perhaps matches TRBD1 (6 bases). The germline V and J ends were trimmed by 6 bases and 4 bases, with 13 bases remaining between them. This CDR3 comprises 14 residues. Germline CDR1 and CDR2: LNHDA and SQIVND (reference sequence). CDR3 sequence reads: CASSNTGFGNTIYF. CDR3 nucleotides: TGTGCCAGTAGCAATACAGGGTTCGGAAACACCATATATTTT.